The 32 T cell receptor beta chains given below trace back to one sample, sequenced in a study of PD-1 blockade in mismatch repair-deficient tumors. The assay was immunoSEQ multiplex PCR, and TCRdb's table has in-frame clones only and misses some. Of 95,000 to 150,000 clones listed, roughly 86% are singletons. The sequenced sample was peripheral blood, obtained 44 weeks after starting pembrolizumab. These receptor sequences come from an adult with mismatch repair-deficient cancer.

The V call is TRBV28, the J call TRBJ2-4, with D uncertain. This CDR3 has 14 amino acids. V was pared by 3 bases and J by 0 bases, with 6 bases between. Germline V lookup: CDR1 MDHEN, CDR2 SYDVKM. The CDR3 nucleotides are TGTGCCAGCAGTTTTGGTCTAGCCAAAAACATTCAGTACTTC. As protein: CASSFGLAKNIQYF.

V gene TRBV19 combines with J gene TRBJ2-7, with 11 bases identical to TRBD2. Germline V gene lookup returns CDR1 LNHDA and CDR2 SQIVND (reference sequence). The CDR3 has 14 residues. V dropped 6 bases and J dropped 5; count of bases not matched to a gene: 6. In DNA, the CDR3 is TGTGCCAGTAGCGTACTAGCGGGAGTCAACGAGCAGTACTTC. Translation gives CASSVLAGVNEQYF.

This chain connects TRBV10-3 to TRBJ2-1; 12 bases are a match to TRBD2. The CDR3 totals 17 residues. The J segment lost 4 bases and the V segment lost 4 bases, leaving 8 bases of the junction unmatched. CDR1 and CDR2 from the germline V gene are ENHRY and SYGVKD. The CDR3 protein is CAISGSPGLAGYNEQFF. The CDR3 coding sequence is TGTGCCATCAGTGGTTCTCCTGGACTAGCGGGATACAATGAGCAGTTCTTC.

This rearrangement joins TRBV11-3 to TRBJ2-7; possibly TRBD2 for D (6 bases). Germline values: CDR1 SGHNT, CDR2 YENEEA. V was shortened by 5 bases and J by 2 bases, with 10 bases between the two germline ends. The CDR3 is made up of 13 amino acids. The CDR3 sequence: CASSPGLTYEQYF. For the CDR3, the DNA is TGTGCCAGCAGCCCGGGACTTACCTACGAGCAGTACTTC.

The CDR3, as DNA: TGTGCCTGGAACATAGGGGACTTCAATGAGCAGTTCTTC. The encoded protein is CAWNIGDFNEQFF. The chain joins TRBV30 to TRBJ2-1, with a tentative D call TRBD2 (6 bases). The CDR3 extends over 13 amino acids. V dropped 4 bases and J dropped 6 bases, with 13 bases sitting between them. Germline CDR1 and CDR2: GTSNPN and SVGIG (reference sequence).

The rearrangement links TRBV27 to TRBJ2-5, with D uncertain. The germline gives CDR1 MNHEY, CDR2 SMNVEV (reference sequence). V lost 5 bases, J lost 2 bases, and 6 bases lay in between. This CDR3 comprises 12 residues. This CDR3 is CASSPGQETQYF. CDR3 DNA sequence: TGTGCCAGCAGTCCTGGGCAAGAGACCCAGTACTTC.

V gene TRBV9 combines with J gene TRBJ2-2; the D gene is possibly TRBD2 (6 bases). The CDR3 totals 16 residues. Looked up from germline, CDR1 is SGDLS and CDR2 is YYNGEE. V dropped 4 bases and J dropped 0 bases, with 13 bases sitting between them. CDR3 DNA sequence: TGTGCCAGCAGCACGAGCGGGTACGCGAACACCGGGGAGCTGTTTTTT. This translates into CASSTSGYANTGELFF.

This clone was detected once. The chain couples TRBV11-2 to TRBJ2-1; 10 nucleotides match TRBD2. The CDR3 sequence is 15 residues long. J lost 4 bases, V lost 5 bases, and 5 bases had no gene match. From germline, CDR1 is SGHAT and CDR2 FQNNGV. The DNA of the CDR3 is TGTGCCAGCAGCCCCTCTAGCGGGAGTTACAATGAGCAGTTCTTC. This encodes CASSPSSGSYNEQFF. The full variable domain, rest sourced from reference TRBV11-2 and TRBJ2-1, is EAGVAQSPRYKIIEKRQSVAFWCNPISGHATLYWYQQILGQGPKLLIQFQNNGVVDDSQLPKDRFSAERLKGVDSTLKIQPAKLEDSAVYLCASSPSSGSYNEQFFGPGTRLTVL.

This sequence joins TRBV5-1 and TRBJ1-4, with D perhaps TRBD1 (5 bases). There are 17 residues in the CDR3. The germline CDR1 and CDR2 sequences are SGHRS and YFSETQ. V was clipped by 5 bases and J by 3 bases, with 20 bases between them. Here the CDR3 DNA reads TGCGCCAGCAGTCCAGACATGCTTACAGGAGCTAATGAAAAACTGTTTTTT. Protein sequence: CASSPDMLTGANEKLFF.

The chain employs TRBV5-1 and TRBJ1-1; D is ambiguous. V lost 0 bases and J 3 bases, leaving 6 bases between the germline ends. CDR1 SGHRS and CDR2 YFSETQ come from the germline V gene. This CDR3 has 13 amino acids. The CDR3 DNA sequence: TGCGCCAGCAGCTTGGGGGGAGACACTGAAGCTTTCTTT. Translated, it gives CASSLGGDTEAFF.

The chain has TRBV30 and TRBJ1-1, with 7 bases fitting TRBD1. The V segment lost 0 bases and the J segment 1 base; nucleotides outside the gene matches: 2. The germline CDR1 and CDR2 sequences are GTSNPN and SVGIG (reference sequence). This CDR3 is 14 amino acids long. CDR3 protein: CAWSVWTGNTEAFF. The CDR3 DNA reads TGTGCCTGGAGTGTTTGGACAGGGAACACTGAAGCTTTCTTT.

The J gene is TRBJ2-5, the V gene TRBV5-6; 11 bases fit TRBD2. The V gene's germline CDR1 is SGHDT and CDR2 YYEEEE. The CDR3 runs to 16 residues. Trimming took 4 bases from V and 2 from J; bases not matched to a gene: 7. The CDR3 DNA reads as TGTGCCAGCAGCACCTCACTAGCGGGGGTACAAGAGACCCAGTACTTC. Encoded protein: CASSTSLAGVQETQYF.

V is TRBV9 and J is TRBJ1-2; D is unresolved. V was pared by 0 bases and J by 6 bases, with 27 bases between. The CDR3 is 19 residues long. The germline CDR1 and CDR2 sequences are SGDLS and YYNGEE. CDR3 nucleotide sequence: TGTGCCAGCAGCGTAGAATGGATGATAGGGTCACCGGGTTCCCATGGCTACACCTTC. Translated, it gives CASSVEWMIGSPGSHGYTF.

This clone was found once. The chain employs TRBV5-4 and TRBJ1-2; D unresolved. Trimming pared 4 bases from V and 8 bases from J, leaving 18 bases between. The CDR3 length is 14 residues. Germline V CDR1 and CDR2: SGHNT, YYREEE (reference sequence). The CDR3: CASSREGPTEGYTF. Written as DNA, the CDR3 is TGTGCCAGCAGCCGCGAAGGACCAACGGAAGGCTACACCTTC. Full variable domain (missing parts from reference TRBV5-4 and TRBJ1-2): ETGVTQSPTHLIKTRGQQVTLRCSSQSGHNTVSWYQQALGQGPQFIFQYYREEENGRGNFPPRFSGLQFPNYSSELNVNALELDDSALYLCASSREGPTEGYTFGSGTRLTVV.

This sequence joins TRBV28 and TRBJ2-7, with D possibly matching TRBD1 (7 bases). The germline CDR1 and CDR2 sequences are MDHEN and SYDVKM. The germline V and J ends were trimmed by 5 bases and 2 bases, with 16 bases remaining between them. CDR3 size: 15 residues. The CDR3 here is CASSPRGTATYEQYF. The CDR3 coding sequence is TGTGCCAGCAGTCCCCGGGGGACAGCTACCTACGAGCAGTACTTC.

Regarding this clone: A much more abundant neighbour one base away suggests this may be a read error. CDR3 sequence: CASSDPYEQYF. The DNA for the CDR3 is TGCGCCAGCAGTGACCCCTACGAGCAGTACTTC. The genes are TRBV10-2 and TRBJ2-7; D is unclear. Trimming removed 3 bases at V and 2 bases at J, with 2 bases between. In germline, CDR1 is WSHSY, CDR2 SAAADI. This CDR3 region has 11 residues.

The chain carries TRBV10-2 and TRBJ2-7; possibly TRBD1 or TRBD2 for D (5 bases each). The V and J ends lost 3 bases and 4 bases respectively, with 13 bases between them. CDR3 length equals 14 residues. Germline V gene lookup returns CDR1 WSHSY and CDR2 SAAADI. DNA for the CDR3: TGCGCCAGCAGTGATCTAGCAGGGACGTACGAGCAGTACTTC. The encoded protein is CASSDLAGTYEQYF.

CDR3 nucleotides: TGCGCCAGCAGCTTCTTCGGGAGAGGGGCAGATACGCAGTATTTT. It specifies CASSFFGRGADTQYF. This chain uses TRBV5-1 with TRBJ2-3, with TRBD2 as a possible D gene (6 bases). Germline V gene lookup returns CDR1 SGHRS and CDR2 YFSETQ. This CDR3 is built from 15 residues. Between the trimmed V and J ends, which lost 2 bases and 4 bases, there was a span of 14 bases.

V usage is TRBV7-9 and J usage is TRBJ2-2; 7 bases agree with TRBD2. V gave up 1 base and J gave up 5 bases; unmatched junction bases: 4. The CDR3 has 15 residues. Germline values: CDR1 SEHNR, CDR2 FQNEAQ (reference sequence). This CDR3 reads CASSLGEGPTGELFF. CDR3 sequence (DNA): TGTGCCAGCAGCTTAGGGGAGGGGCCGACCGGGGAGCTGTTTTTT.

V usage is TRBV7-8 and J usage is TRBJ2-2; either TRBD1 or TRBD2 may fit D (5 bases each). The V end was cut by 5 bases, the J end by 1 base, with 17 bases between. This CDR3 is 17 amino acids long. Germline V gene data show CDR1 as SGHVS and CDR2 as FQNEAQ. The CDR3 reads CASSLSRGVGNTGELFF. The CDR3 DNA reads as TGTGCCAGCAGCCTTTCTAGGGGAGTAGGGAACACCGGGGAGCTGTTTTTT.

The chain employs TRBV29-1 and TRBJ2-2; possible D gene TRBD2, 5 bases. The germline V and J ends were trimmed by 3 bases and 6 bases, with 8 bases remaining between them. CDR3 length: 12 residues. The germline gives CDR1 SQVTM, CDR2 ANQGSEA. Written as DNA, the CDR3 is TGCAGCGTTGACCCGGGATCCGGGGAGCTGTTTTTT. Its protein is CSVDPGSGELFF.

V and J are TRBV5-6 and TRBJ1-4, with a weak D call TRBD1 (5 bases). The V end lost 0 bases, the J end lost 10 bases, and 10 bases lay between the germline ends. Germline loops: CDR1 SGHDT, CDR2 YYEEEE. There are 13 residues in the CDR3. The CDR3 DNA follows: TGTGCCAGCAGCTTGGTTCTGGACACAAAACTGTTTTTT. This gives the protein CASSLVLDTKLFF.

The V gene is TRBV5-6, the J gene TRBJ2-5; 8 bases match TRBD2. CDR3 size: 18 residues. Per germline, CDR1 SGHDT and CDR2 YYEEEE. The ends lost 1 base at V and 7 bases at J; junction bases unmatched: 18. The CDR3 DNA reads TGTGCCAGCAGCTTGCGAGGCCTAGCGGGCCGACCCGGGGGGACCCAGTACTTC. Its protein is CASSLRGLAGRPGGTQYF.

Here the CDR3 DNA reads TGTGCCAGCACCCCCCCCGCGGGGGCGAGTGGCTACACCTTC. Translated, it gives CASTPPAGASGYTF. The chain combines TRBV25-1 with TRBJ1-2, with TRBD1 as a possible D gene (6 bases). Germline CDR1 and CDR2: MGHDK and SYGVNS. Deletions cut 7 bases from V and 7 bases from J, with 19 bases between. The CDR3 sequence is 14 residues long.

The chain is built from TRBV14 and TRBJ2-3, with 13 positions matching TRBD2. The CDR3 spans 16 residues. V shed 4 bases and J 7 bases; nucleotides not matched to a gene: 8. CDR1 and CDR2 (germline): SGHDN, FVKESK. CDR3 sequence: CASSPRTSGSMYTQYF. The DNA of the CDR3 is TGTGCCAGCAGCCCAAGGACTAGCGGGAGTATGTATACGCAGTATTTT.

V usage is TRBV5-1 and J usage is TRBJ2-3, with D maybe TRBD2 (6 bases). CDR3 size: 15 residues. V gave up 1 base and J gave up 4 bases, with 13 bases separating them. Per the germline V gene, CDR1 is SGHRS and CDR2 is YFSETQ. The DNA for the CDR3 is TGCGCCAGCAGCTTGTCGGGGGTTGGGGCAGATACGCAGTATTTT. Its protein is CASSLSGVGADTQYF.

The chain links TRBV30 to TRBJ2-3; D remains unclear. With 3 bases removed from V and 5 bases from J, the gap between germline ends came to 9 bases. The CDR3 extends over 12 amino acids. The germline V gene encodes CDR1 GTSNPN and CDR2 SVGIG (reference sequence). CDR3 bases: TGTGCCTGGAGCCGCGGTCGAGATACGCAGTATTTT. Its protein product is CAWSRGRDTQYF.

This clone was recorded a few times. This chain connects TRBV19 to TRBJ1-1; D not certain. Germline assignment: CDR1 LNHDA and CDR2 SQIVND (reference sequence). Trimming left V 10 bases short and J 2 bases short, with 8 bases between. The CDR3 is 11 amino acids. In DNA, the CDR3 is TGTGCCACCACGAGAAACACTGAAGCTTTCTTT. This codes for CATTRNTEAFF.

V gene TRBV6-6 combines with J gene TRBJ2-7; the D is unclear. The CDR3 spans 16 residues. Germline V gives CDR1 MNHNY, CDR2 SVGAGI (reference sequence). V was pared by 5 bases and J by 5 bases, with 22 bases between. For the CDR3, the DNA is TGTGCCAGCAGTCCCCCCTATATAGACCCCAGCGACGAGCAGTACTTC. The encoded protein is CASSPPYIDPSDEQYF.

This chain links TRBV2 with TRBJ1-5; TRBD1 agrees at 7 bases. V lost 6 bases, J lost 0 bases, and 2 bases stayed unmatched. From germline, CDR1 is SNHLY and CDR2 FYNNEI. The CDR3 spans 14 residues. CDR3 bases: TGTGCCAGCAGACAGGGGTATAGCAATCAGCCCCAGCATTTT. Amino acids: CASRQGYSNQPQHF.

DNA of the CDR3: TGCGCCAGCAGCCCCTCTCCCCTCCCGGACAACGTCCTGACTTTC. It yields the protein CASSPSPLPDNVLTF. The chain has TRBV4-1 and TRBJ2-6; D not resolved. This CDR3 comprises 15 residues. The V and J ends lost 4 bases and 9 bases respectively, with 16 bases between them. Germline V gene data show CDR1 as MGHRA and CDR2 as YSYEKL.

As regards this clone: Other DNA sequences in the sample encode the same CDR3. V is TRBV19 and J is TRBJ2-3, with D unresolved. Germline values: CDR1 LNHDA, CDR2 SQIVND (reference sequence). CDR3 length: 11 residues. V was cut by 4 bases and J by 5 bases, with 4 bases left in between. The CDR3: CASSRGDTQYF. CDR3 sequence (DNA): TGTGCCAGTAGTAGAGGAGATACGCAGTATTTT. The full variable domain, rest sourced from reference TRBV19 and TRBJ2-3, is DGGITQSPKYLFRKEGQNVTLSCEQNLNHDAMYWYRQDPGQGLRLIYYSQIVNDFQKGDIAEGYSVSREKKESFPLTVTSAQKNPTAFYLCASSRGDTQYFGPGTRLTVL.